These T cell receptor beta chains were read from a single sample in a study of shared T cell receptors in the human thymus. Profiled with immunoSEQ multiplex PCR; TCRdb holds only in-frame clones, not every one. The data show about 710,000 clones, around 87% seen once. These records were also assigned to another study, of human thymus T cells.

Input material: thymocytes. All receptors derive from a boy in the first two years of life with a congenital heart defect. Both conserved end residues are part of each CDR3. The D gene is left open where the match is weak. Not all rows give a size; the values are once, few, many and, for expanded clones, a class.

>-|TRBV21-1|TRBJ1-4|-
TGTGCCAGCAGCAATTGCGACAGGGGTAATGAAAAACTGTTTTTT
CASSNCDRGNEKLFF
>TRBD2|TRBV11-3|TRBJ2-1|-
TGTGCCAGCAGCCTAGTGGGGGGGAGCGAGCAGTTCTTC
CASSLVGGSEQFF
>TRBD2|TRBV4-3|TRBJ2-1|-
TGCGCCAGCAGCCAAGTAACTAGCGGGGGGGACAATGAGCAGTTCTTC
CASSQVTSGGDNEQFF
>-|TRBV27|TRBJ2-7|-
TGTGCCAGCGGCTCTTCCTACGAGCAGTACTTC
CASGSSYEQYF
>-|TRBV12-5|TRBJ1-4|-
TGTGCTAGTGGTTTGGTACGTGGGGAGTTTAGTGAAAAACTGTTTTTT
CASGLVRGEFSEKLFF
>-|TRBV11-1|TRBJ2-1|-
TGTGCCAGCAGCTTGTCCCTAGATCAGCAGTTCTTC
CASSLSLDQQFF
>TRBD1|TRBV27|TRBJ1-4|-
TGTGCCAGCAGTGCCTATACAGGGGGCATTAATGAAAAACTGTTTTTT
CASSAYTGGINEKLFF
>-|TRBV5-1|TRBJ1-2|-
TGCGCCAGCAGCTCCCGACCCTATCGGGACTATGGCTACACCTTC
CASSSRPYRDYGYTF
>-|TRBV28|TRBJ1-2|-
TGTGCCAGCAGTCGCCTCTACAGGGCCGCTTACTATGGCTACACCTTC
CASSRLYRAAYYGYTF
>TRBD2|TRBV5-1|TRBJ2-5|-
TGCGCCAGCAGCCCTGGACTAGCGGGGGGTTCCCAAGAGACCCAGTACTTC
CASSPGLAGGSQETQYF
>TRBD2|TRBV27|TRBJ2-7|once
TGTGCCAGCAGACCTTCGGGACTAGCAGAAGAGCAGTACTTC
CASRPSGLAEEQYF
>-|TRBV6-5|TRBJ2-7|-
TGTGCCAGCAGTTACGGGGCCGGGTCTAGGCACGAGCAGTACTTC
CASSYGAGSRHEQYF
>TRBD2|TRBV6-5|TRBJ2-3|-
TGTGCCAGCAGTTACTCAACTAGCGGGAGTTTAGATACGCAGTATTTT
CASSYSTSGSLDTQYF
>TRBD1|TRBV10-3|TRBJ1-1|-
TGTGCCATCAGTGAGCCGATACCAGACCGACAGGGCTACACTGAAGCTTTCTTT
CAISEPIPDRQGYTEAFF
>-|TRBV7-3|TRBJ1-2|-
TGTGCCAGCAGCCTCCTCTCCGGGAACGGCTACACCTTC
CASSLLSGNGYTF
>TRBD2|TRBV11-1|TRBJ2-5|-
TGTGCCAGCAGCCCCCGGACTAGCGGGGGGGCCGAGTCGGAGACCCAGTACTTC
CASSPRTSGGAESETQYF
>-|TRBV11-2|TRBJ2-7|-
TGTGCCAGCAGCTTAGTTTGGTCAGCGCACTCCTACGAGCAGTACTTC
CASSLVWSAHSYEQYF